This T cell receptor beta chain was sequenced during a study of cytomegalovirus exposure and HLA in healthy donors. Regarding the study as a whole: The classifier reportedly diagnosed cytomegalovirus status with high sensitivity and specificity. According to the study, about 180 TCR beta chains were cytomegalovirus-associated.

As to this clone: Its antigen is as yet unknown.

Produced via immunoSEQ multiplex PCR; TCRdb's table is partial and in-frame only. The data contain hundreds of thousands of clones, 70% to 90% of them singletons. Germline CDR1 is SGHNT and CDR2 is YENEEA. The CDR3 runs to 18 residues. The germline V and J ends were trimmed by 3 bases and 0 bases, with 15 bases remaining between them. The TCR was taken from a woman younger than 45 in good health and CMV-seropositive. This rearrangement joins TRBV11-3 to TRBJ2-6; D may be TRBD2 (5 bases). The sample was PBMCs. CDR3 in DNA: TGTGCCAGCAGCTTTTTCCGGGGTTCCATCTCTGGGGCCAACGTCCTGACTTTC. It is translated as CASSFFRGSISGANVLTF.